This T cell receptor (beta chain) was obtained from a study of T cells in Graves' hyperthyroidism and ophthalmopathy. Study-level findings and limits: Peripheral blood also featured most of the thyroid clonotypes expanded above 0.001.

This CDR3 is built from 13 residues. Trimming removed 0 bases from V and 2 bases from J, with 6 bases in between. Germline V CDR1 and CDR2: SGHNT, YYREEE (reference sequence). The CDR3 regions of TCR beta were amplified from RNA transcripts. HTBI primers drove first-round RT-PCR of the TCR CDR3. TCRdb ran MiXCR on the multiplex PCR reads and lists one entry per CDR3 protein. Here the sample spans approximately 400,000 distinct CDR3 sequences, over 11% being singletons. This clonotype was detected a few times. Its antigen is unknown. The source of the PBMCs was around 9 ml of fresh peripheral blood. This clonotype was obtained from a woman aged 55-70 years with Graves' hyperthyroidism. Sequencing was carried out using blood. J is TRBJ2-7 and V is TRBV5-4; the D is unclear. The CDR3 region has the DNA TGTGCCAGCAGCTTGGACAATCCCTACGAGCAGTACTTC. Translated: CASSLDNPYEQYF.